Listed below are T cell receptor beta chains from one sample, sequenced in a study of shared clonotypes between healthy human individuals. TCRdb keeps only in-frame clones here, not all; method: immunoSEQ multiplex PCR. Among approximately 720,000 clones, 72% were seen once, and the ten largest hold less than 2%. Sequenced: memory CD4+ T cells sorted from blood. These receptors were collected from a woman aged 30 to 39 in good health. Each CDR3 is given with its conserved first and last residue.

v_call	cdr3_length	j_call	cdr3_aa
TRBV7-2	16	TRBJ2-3	CASSPGLAETTDTQYF
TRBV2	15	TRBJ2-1	CASRIGLGKYNEQFF
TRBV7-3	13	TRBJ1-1	CASSTQADTEAFF
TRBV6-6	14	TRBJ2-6	CASSAGSGANVLTF
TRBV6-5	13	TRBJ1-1	CASRQGASTEAFF
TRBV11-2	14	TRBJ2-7	CASSTGVGRYEQYF
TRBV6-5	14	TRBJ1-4	CASSYGGSGEKLFF
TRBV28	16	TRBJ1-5	CASSLYTGGGSQPQHF
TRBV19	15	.	CASSRPSGSIYEQYF
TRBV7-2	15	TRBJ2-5	CASSLEVTWRETQYF
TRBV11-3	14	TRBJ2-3	CASSLTDYTDTQYF
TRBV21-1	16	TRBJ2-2	CASSKEATMNTGELFF
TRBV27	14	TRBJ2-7	CASSFAGINYEQYF
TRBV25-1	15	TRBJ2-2	CASSVKGTYTGELFF
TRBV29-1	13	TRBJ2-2	CSVPGTGNGELFF
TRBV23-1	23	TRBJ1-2	CASSLRPELDRADLGEANYGYTF
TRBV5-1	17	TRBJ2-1	CASTHGRTPNPYNEQFF
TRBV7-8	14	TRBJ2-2	CASSFYSNTGELFF
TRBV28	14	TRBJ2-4	CASKPDRVGNIQYF
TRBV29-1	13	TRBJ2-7	CSVDGDGLGEQYF
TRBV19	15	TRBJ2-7	CASSIGTSAYYEQYF
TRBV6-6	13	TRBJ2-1	CATRGSPYNEQFF
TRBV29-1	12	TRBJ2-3	CSVGRQGAAQYF
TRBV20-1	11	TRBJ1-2	CSARLDFGYTF
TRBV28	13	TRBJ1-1	CASSPPRYTEAFF
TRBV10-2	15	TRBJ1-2	CASSPVPGGFYGYTF
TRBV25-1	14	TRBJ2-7	CASSESGGSDEQYF
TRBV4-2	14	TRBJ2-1	CASSQEMLGYEQFF
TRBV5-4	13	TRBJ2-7	CASSLNWGNEQYF
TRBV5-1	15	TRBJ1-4	CASSSQGVTNEKLFF
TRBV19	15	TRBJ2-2	CASSLTTPNTGELFF
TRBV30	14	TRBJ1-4	CATPLAPTNEKLFF
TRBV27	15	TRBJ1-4	CASSARTGLQEKLFF
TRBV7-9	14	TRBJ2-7	CASSRDSHSYEQYF
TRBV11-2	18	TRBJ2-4	CASSSLEGSTEVKNIQYF
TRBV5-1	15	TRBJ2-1	CASSPPVSLKDEQFF
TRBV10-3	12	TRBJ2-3	CAISESTDTQYF
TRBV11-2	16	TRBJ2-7	CASSPSKRAYSYEQYF
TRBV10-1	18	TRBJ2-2	CASSPVPLAGVVTGELFF
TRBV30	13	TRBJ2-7	CAWSKGQGDEQYF
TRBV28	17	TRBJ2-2	CASSFLLTSGRSGELFF
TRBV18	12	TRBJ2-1	CASSPGVREQFF
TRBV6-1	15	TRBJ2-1	CASSEVSGSYNEQFF
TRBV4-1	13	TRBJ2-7	CASSRGQEYEQYF
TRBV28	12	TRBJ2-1	CAAYSSYNEQFF
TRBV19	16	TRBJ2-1	CASSIESGRNYNEQFF